This TCR beta chain stems from a study of T cell responses to AZD1222 COVID-19 vaccine. The V gene end was trimmed by 6 bases and the J gene end by 4 bases; junction bases not matched to a gene: 13. CDR1 is SNHLY and CDR2 is FYNNEI in the germline V gene. This CDR3 has 17 residues. Repertoires were generated with immunoSEQ multiplex PCR, while TCRdb's copy carries only in-frame clones and drops some. Of roughly 180,000 clones listed, about 90% are singletons. Study-wide results and caveats: A mostly white British donor set with more females was recruited, and clonal diversity was possibly underestimated. At study baseline, merely five or six AZD1222 recipients were seropositive. Vaccine-associated CD4 TCRs ranged over spike, dominating at 160-218 and 743-854. Reports say nearly half of spike-specific TCRs go after unmutated variant regions.

With regard to this clone: Its antigen is still unknown.

The sample here was peripheral blood, taken on day 0 of AZD1222 vaccination. The TCR was taken from an adult in good health. This chain connects TRBV2 to TRBJ2-1; TRBD2 matches 9 bases. This CDR3 is CASRAHSGTSTYNEQFF. The DNA of the CDR3 is TGTGCCAGCAGAGCACACTCCGGGACTAGCACTTACAATGAGCAGTTCTTC. Combining the CDR3 with reference TRBV2 and TRBJ2-1 gives the whole variable domain EPEVTQTPSHQVTQMGQEVILRCVPISNHLYFYWYRQILGQKVEFLVSFYNNEISEKSEIFDDQFSVERPDGSNFTLKIRSTKLEDSAMYFCASRAHSGTSTYNEQFFGPGTRLTVL.